This TCR beta chain was recorded in a study of shared clonotypes between healthy human individuals (dated by TCRdb to about 2020). For context, the study as a whole: The cohort comprised two women and three men aged 18 to 49 years. Per donor, three plates each were used for CD4 naive and CD4 memory, two for CD8 naive, and one for CD8 memory. Blood TCR repertoires of a handful of healthy adults were deeply sequenced to estimate repertoire size and the extent of clonotype sharing between individuals. To increase sequencing depth and limit assay-specific biases, TCR repertoire library preparation and sequencing were carried out by different laboratories using diverse techniques. Between about 0.94 and 8.9 billion PBMCs per donor were obtained by leukapheresis. Study-wide conclusions, independent of this receptor: Estimated clonotype richness was generally larger for naive than for memory subsets. Based on pairwise subsampling, the degree of clonotype sharing among donors was expected to be affected by sequencing depth. Sampling was restricted to blood, and TCR repertoires in tissue are likely to differ from TCR repertoires in blood. When four donors were compared, the shared fraction of clonotypes was around 5% for naive CD4, 3.5% to 4% for naive CD8, 2% to 2.5% for memory CD4, and less than 0.45% for memory CD8. Because the study included a small number of donors, the genetic and exposure-history diversity represented was limited. Even with the large sequencing depth, rarefaction of the sorted-subset datasets indicated that sequencing was incomplete. Clonotypes shared by all four sorted-subset donors showed higher generation probabilities than non-shared clonotypes.

To note about this clone: What this receptor recognizes is not known. No base quality values were provided; no much bigger clone lies one nucleotide off.

Measured from the cysteine to the phenylalanine, the CDR3 is 17 residues long. Solely the CDR3 DNA is kept, with 51 bases framed from the first base. A distance of 16 bases separates the germline ends of V and J, which lose 4 bases and 1 base respectively. CDR1 SNHLY and CDR2 FYNNEI were looked up in the germline V gene. Using the deep immunoSEQ assay, TCR CDR3 regions were amplified from genomic DNA by multiplex PCR. Extracted genomic DNA from each cell subset was spread evenly across all wells of several immunoSEQ 96-well plates, with each plate serving as a replicate. For sorted subsets, each replicate PCR was loaded with around 200 ng genomic DNA, equivalent to some 31,000 T cell genomes. Purified libraries were measured with a Qubit 3.0 fluorometer, size-checked on a Bioanalyzer 2100, and measured again with the KAPA Library Quantification kit. Every immunoSEQ 96-well plate was sequenced on a separate single-read 150-cycle Illumina NextSeq 550 flow cell. From the authors' description of their analysis: The immunoSEQ output contained only junctional sequences without quality scores, so filtering could not match that applied to full-length reads. Sequences were annotated with PyIR, a Python wrapper for IgBLAST v1.9, using IMGT germline references to assign V/J genes and CDR3. Reads with weak V/J assignments (E-value above 1e-6), missing CDR3, stop codons, out-of-frame junctions, or ambiguous translated residues were removed. V3J clonotypes were defined as sequences sharing the same inferred V gene, J gene, and CDR3 amino acid sequence. The percentage overlap between two repertoires was calculated by dividing the number of shared unique clonotypes by the size of the smaller repertoire. Richness of each repertoire was evaluated using RTK rarefaction, the Chao1 estimator, and Recon v2.1 estimates of unobserved clonotypes. Generation probabilities for all TCRbeta clonotypes obtained by the gDNA method from a handful of donors were computed using OLGA. The source is immuneACCESS, and TCRdb retained only in-frame sequences with V and J called. Part of the clones is not carried over; for the studies checked, unresolved V genes explain less than half of this, and the remainder is unexplained. V and J calls and clone size are copied from that table; D and trimming were computed from the DNA. Recorded for this sample are roughly 590,000 clones; 95% of them occurred a single time. The ten biggest clones cover roughly 0.1% of the sample.

CD8 naive samples were CD45RO-negative cells positively selected for CCR7, giving a CD45RA+CCR7+ population that excluded TemRA cells. The donors were healthy, HIV-negative adults with no recently reported acute infections or vaccinations. All donors were Caucasian adults living in Nashville, Tennessee, USA. Blood was obtained by leukapheresis, after which PBMCs were separated by Ficoll-Histopaque density gradient centrifugation and cryopreserved in liquid nitrogen vapor phase. Purity and quantity of every magnetically sorted T cell population were checked by analytical flow cytometry. Genomic DNA was isolated from each sorted fraction and quantified by UV absorbance on a Nanodrop 2000c.

This sequence originates from a woman aged 30 to 39 in good health. What was sequenced was naive CD8+ T cells sorted from blood. What the cell subset or site label conveys for this sample: CD45RA+CCR7+. The rearranged segments are TRBV2 and TRBJ1-4, with TRBD1 as a weak D call on 5 bases. The CDR3 region has the sequence CASSVGRDQRTNEKLFF. The sequence in DNA is TGTGCCAGCAGTGTAGGCAGGGATCAAAGAACTAATGAAAAACTGTTTTTT.